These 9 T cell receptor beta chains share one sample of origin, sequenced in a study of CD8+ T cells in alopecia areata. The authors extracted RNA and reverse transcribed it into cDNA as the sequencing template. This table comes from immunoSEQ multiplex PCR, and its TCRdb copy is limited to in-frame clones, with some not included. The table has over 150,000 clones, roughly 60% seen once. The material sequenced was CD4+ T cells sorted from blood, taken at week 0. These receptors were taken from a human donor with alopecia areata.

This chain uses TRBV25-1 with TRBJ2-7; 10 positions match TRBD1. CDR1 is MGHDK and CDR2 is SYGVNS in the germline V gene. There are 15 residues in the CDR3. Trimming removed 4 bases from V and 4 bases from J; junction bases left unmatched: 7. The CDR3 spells CASSGRGQGFYEQYF. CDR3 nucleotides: TGTGCCAGCAGTGGCCGGGGACAGGGGTTTTACGAGCAGTACTTC.

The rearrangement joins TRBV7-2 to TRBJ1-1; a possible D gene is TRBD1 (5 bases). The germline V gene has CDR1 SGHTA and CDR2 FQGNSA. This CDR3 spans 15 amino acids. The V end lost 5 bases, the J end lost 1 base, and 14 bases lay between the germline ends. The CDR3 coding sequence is TGTGCCAGCAGCCCCCGGGGCCAGGGGAACACTGAAGCTTTCTTT. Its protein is CASSPRGQGNTEAFF.

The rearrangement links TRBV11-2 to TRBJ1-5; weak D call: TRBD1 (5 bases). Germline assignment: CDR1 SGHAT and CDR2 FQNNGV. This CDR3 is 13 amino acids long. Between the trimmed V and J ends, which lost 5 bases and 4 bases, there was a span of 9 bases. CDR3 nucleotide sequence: TGTGCCAGCAGCCAGGGTTTGAATCAGCCCCAGCATTTT. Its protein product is CASSQGLNQPQHF. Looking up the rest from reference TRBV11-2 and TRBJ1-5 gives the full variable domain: EAGVAQSPRYKIIEKRQSVAFWCNPISGHATLYWYQQILGQGPKLLIQFQNNGVVDDSQLPKDRFSAERLKGVDSTLKIQPAKLEDSAVYLCASSQGLNQPQHFGDGTRLSIL.

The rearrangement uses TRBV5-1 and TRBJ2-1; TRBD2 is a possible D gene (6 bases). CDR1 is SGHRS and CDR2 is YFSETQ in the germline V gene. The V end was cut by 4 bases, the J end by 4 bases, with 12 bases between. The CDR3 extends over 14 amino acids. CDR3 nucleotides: TGCGCCAGCAGCATTCCGGGACTTTACAATGAGCAGTTCTTC. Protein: CASSIPGLYNEQFF.

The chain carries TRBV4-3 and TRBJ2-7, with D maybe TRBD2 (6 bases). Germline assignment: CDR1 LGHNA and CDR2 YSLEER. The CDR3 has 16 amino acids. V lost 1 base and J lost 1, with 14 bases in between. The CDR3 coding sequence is TGCGCCAGCAGCCAAGTAGCCTCGGACTATTCCTACGAGCAGTACTTC. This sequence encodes CASSQVASDYSYEQYF.

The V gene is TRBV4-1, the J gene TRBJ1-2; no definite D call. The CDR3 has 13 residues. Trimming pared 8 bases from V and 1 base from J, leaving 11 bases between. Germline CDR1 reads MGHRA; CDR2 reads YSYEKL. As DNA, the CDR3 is TGCGCCAGCGGACGGACGGATAACTATGGCTACACCTTC. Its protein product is CASGRTDNYGYTF.

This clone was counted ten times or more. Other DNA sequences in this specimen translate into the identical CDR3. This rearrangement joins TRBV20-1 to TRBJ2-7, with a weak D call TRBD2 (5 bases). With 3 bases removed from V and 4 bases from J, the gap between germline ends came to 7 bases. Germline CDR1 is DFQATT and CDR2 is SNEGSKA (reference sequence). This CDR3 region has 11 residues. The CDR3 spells CSASRGYEQYF. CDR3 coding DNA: TGCAGTGCTAGTCGGGGATACGAGCAGTACTTC.

The CDR3 bases are TGCAGCGTTGACGGGACAGACAAAGCTTTCTTT. This sequence encodes CSVDGTDKAFF. The genes are TRBV29-1 and TRBJ1-1, with 7 positions matching TRBD1. This CDR3 is built from 11 residues. V lost 3 bases and J lost 9; bases outside the gene matches: 4. Germline V lookup: CDR1 SQVTM, CDR2 ANQGSEA.

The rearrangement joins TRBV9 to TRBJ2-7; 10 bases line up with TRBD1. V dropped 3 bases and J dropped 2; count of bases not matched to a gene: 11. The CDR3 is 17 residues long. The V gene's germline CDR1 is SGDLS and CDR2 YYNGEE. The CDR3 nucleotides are TGTGCCAGCAGCGCCGGGACAGGGGTCCGCAATACCTACGAGCAGTACTTC. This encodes CASSAGTGVRNTYEQYF.